The 15 T cell receptor beta chains below were found in one sample sequenced in a study of T cells after yellow fever vaccination (dated by TCRdb to between 2019 and 2020). Library creation used 5' RACE. Sequencing was carried out with an Illumina HiSeq 2500. TCRdb reworked the public reads: Q25 trimming with fastp, MiXCR clone assembly, productive beta chains retained. Every entry covers one CDR3 protein and lists the most common genes and DNA from its rows. The sample table records 610,000 or so distinct CDR3 sequences; 9% to 15% of these occur just once. The top ten constitute 15% of the sample. The treatment or condition label on this specimen signifies: live attenuated yellow fever vaccine strain. The material sequenced was PBMCs, taken on the day of the yellow fever booster vaccination. The source of these receptors is a man younger than 40 who received the YFV17D yellow fever vaccine.

This clonotype was recorded a few times. The chain is built from TRBV12-5 and TRBJ1-4; 7 bases line up with TRBD1. V dropped 2 bases and J dropped 4; count of bases not matched to a gene: 10. This CDR3 contains 17 residues. Germline-derived CDR1 and CDR2 are LGHNT and FRNRAP. The CDR3 region is CASGLSGDSVYNEKLFF. CDR3 bases: TGTGCTAGTGGTTTGTCGGGGGACAGCGTTTATAATGAAAAACTGTTTTTT.

The chain joins TRBV12-3 or TRBV12-4 to TRBJ2-7, with D maybe TRBD1 (5 bases). The CDR3 is 13 amino acids. Trimming took off 6 bases at V and 4 bases at J, with 13 bases between the two ends. DNA of the CDR3: TGTGCCAGCAGCGCGAGCGACAGTTACGAGCAGTACTTC. It codes for CASSASDSYEQYF.

This clonotype was counted a few times. This chain connects TRBV4-2 to TRBJ2-2, with D unclear. With 3 bases removed from V and 7 bases from J, the gap between germline ends came to 3 bases. The CDR3 is 11 residues long. CDR1 LGHNA and CDR2 YNFKEQ come from the germline V gene. The CDR3 DNA sequence: TGTGCCAGCAGCCATGGCGGGGAGCTGTTTTTT. It is translated as CASSHGGELFF.

This clonotype was counted only a few times. This sequence joins TRBV7-9 and TRBJ2-1; D is uncertain. The CDR3 covers 13 residues. Looked up from germline, CDR1 is SEHNR and CDR2 is FQNEAQ (reference sequence). V lost 0 bases to trimming and J lost 6 bases, with 6 bases between them. In DNA form, the CDR3 reads TGTGCCAGCAGCTTAGCCCAGGCCAATGAGCAGTTCTTC. As protein: CASSLAQANEQFF.

This clonotype has just a few counts. The genes are TRBV18 and TRBJ1-1; possible D gene TRBD1, 5 bases. V lost 6 bases and J lost 3, with 11 bases in between. Germline assignment: CDR1 KGHSH and CDR2 LQKENI. The CDR3 contains 13 residues. CDR3 protein: CASSLQGHTEAFF. The DNA of the CDR3 is TGTGCCAGCTCCCTCCAGGGTCACACTGAAGCTTTCTTT.

The chain is built from TRBV3-1 and TRBJ2-2, with a possible D match to TRBD1 (5 bases). The CDR3 spans 16 residues. Trimming took 0 bases from V and 5 from J, leaving 13 bases between them. Germline V gene lookup returns CDR1 LGHDT and CDR2 YNNKEL (reference sequence). As DNA, the CDR3 is TGTGCCAGCAGCCAAGAAGGCCACAGGAATACCGGGGAGCTGTTTTTT. Translating it yields CASSQEGHRNTGELFF. The complete variable domain, with remaining parts taken from reference TRBV3-1 and TRBJ2-2, reads DTAVSQTPKYLVTQMGNDKSIKCEQNLGHDTMYWYKQDSKKFLKIMFSYNNKELIINETVPNRFSPKSPDKAHLNLHINSLELGDSAVYFCASSQEGHRNTGELFFGEGSRLTVL.

In its sample, this clonotype was seen a few times. The J gene is TRBJ2-3, the V gene TRBV6-5; 8 nucleotides line up with TRBD2. The V gene end was trimmed by 0 bases and the J gene end by 6 bases; junction bases not matched to a gene: 5. Germline-derived CDR1 and CDR2 are MNHEY and SVGAGI. CDR3 length equals 15 residues. CDR3 nucleotides: TGTGCCAGCAGTTACTCCAGCGGGAGTGGGGATACGCAGTATTTT. Translation gives CASSYSSGSGDTQYF.

The rearrangement links TRBV6-2 or TRBV6-3 to TRBJ1-5; no firm D call. CDR3 length: 13 amino acids. V was clipped by 2 bases and J by 7 bases, with 9 bases between them. Germline V gene sequence: CDR1 MNHEY, CDR2 SVGEGT. CDR3 bases: TGTGCCAGCAGTTACGTCCGGTGGCAGCCCCAGCATTTT. This sequence encodes CASSYVRWQPQHF.

This clonotype was seen a handful of times. This chain joins TRBV6-2 or TRBV6-3 and TRBJ2-1; the match to TRBD2 covers 10 bases. Germline CDR1 reads MNHEY; CDR2 reads SVGEGT. The CDR3 totals 18 residues. The V gene end was trimmed by 6 bases and the J gene end by 3 bases; junction bases not matched to a gene: 14. CDR3 bases: TGTGCCAGCAGCCTACGCAGGACTAGCGGCTTACTCTACAATGAGCAGTTCTTC. The encoded protein is CASSLRRTSGLLYNEQFF.

To note about this clonotype: The junction departs from the called germline gene at one end, perhaps through a read error. The rearrangement joins TRBV20-1 to TRBJ2-1; D is perhaps TRBD1 or TRBD2 (5 bases each). This CDR3 contains 16 residues. The germline V gene has CDR1 DFQATT and CDR2 SNEGSKA (reference sequence). CDR3 sequence (DNA): TGCTGTGCTAGAGTCAGGGTGTCTAGCAGTTACAATGAGCAGTTCTTC. Amino acid sequence: CCARVRVSSSYNEQFF.

This clonotype has a handful of counts. The chain employs TRBV29-1 and TRBJ2-7, with D possibly TRBD1 on 5 matching bases. Germline V gene lookup returns CDR1 SQVTM and CDR2 ANQGSEA. CDR3 length: 13 amino acids. V dropped 1 base and J dropped 0 bases, with 7 bases sitting between them. CDR3 sequence (DNA): TGCAGCGTTGAAGTGACAGCCTCCTACGAGCAGTACTTC. Translation: CSVEVTASYEQYF.

The V and J genes are TRBV5-1 and TRBJ2-2; D not certain. The CDR3 is made up of 12 amino acids. The ends were cut back, 7 bases at V and 6 bases at J, with 10 bases in the middle. The germline V gene has CDR1 SGHRS and CDR2 YFSETQ. The CDR3 DNA reads as TGCGCCAGCCGACCCCCACCCGGGGAGCTGTTTTTT. It translates to CASRPPPGELFF.

DNA of the CDR3: TGTGCCAGCACCCCAACCACTGGAAACACCATATATTTT. It specifies CASTPTTGNTIYF. The V gene is TRBV12-3 or TRBV12-4, the J gene TRBJ1-3; no firm D call. CDR3 length: 13 amino acids. Trimming stripped 7 bases from V and 2 bases from J, with 9 bases between.

This clonotype was recorded at least ten times. This chain's CDR3 is CSAHDRGIADTF. The CDR3 DNA reads as TGCAGTGCGCACGACAGGGGAATTGCGGACACCTTC. This chain connects TRBV20-1 to TRBJ1-2, with 8 bases lining up with TRBD1. Germline CDR1 DFQATT, CDR2 SNEGSKA (reference sequence). The ends lost 6 bases at V and 12 bases at J; junction bases unmatched: 12. The CDR3 runs 12 residues.

The chain recombines TRBV20-1 with TRBJ1-1; a weak D match, TRBD1 (6 bases). CDR1 and CDR2 (germline): DFQATT, SNEGSKA (reference sequence). This CDR3 spans 14 amino acids. Trimming removed 1 base from V and 2 bases from J, with 11 bases in between. The CDR3 region is CSARGGGGNTEAFF. CDR3 in DNA: TGCAGTGCTAGAGGCGGAGGGGGTAACACTGAAGCTTTCTTT.